These 30 T cell receptor beta chains share one sample of origin, sequenced in a study of long-term antiretroviral therapy in people with HIV (dated by TCRdb to about 2022). The immunoSEQ hsTCRB v3.0 assay was used at survey level resolution to sequence the TRB variable region. This immuneACCESS table, as held by TCRdb, lists in-frame sequences with V and J called but not all clones. Of the missing ones, under half trace to an unresolved V gene in checked studies; the others have no known cause. For this sample there are around 20,000 clones; around 85% appear just once. Roughly 8% of the sample is in the top ten clones. Sample: unsorted PBMCs, taken 0.9 years after starting antiretroviral therapy. These receptors came from a man younger than 30 with HIV.

The V and J genes are TRBV7-3 and TRBJ2-5; 7 bases are shared with TRBD1. The germline V gene encodes CDR1 SGHTA and CDR2 FQGTGA. CDR3 length: 15 amino acids. The trim removed 2 bases at V and 0 bases at J, leaving 3 bases unmatched. This chain's CDR3 is CASSLGGQHQETQYF. The CDR3 bases are TGTGCCAGCAGCTTAGGGGGACAGCACCAAGAGACCCAGTACTTC.

CDR3 sequence reads: CATRWGGSSTEAFF. DNA for the CDR3: TGTGCCACCAGATGGGGTGGGTCAAGCACTGAAGCTTTCTTT. This chain links TRBV15 with TRBJ1-1; D gene ambiguous. CDR1 and CDR2 (germline): LNHNV, YYDKDF (reference sequence). The V gene lost 6 bases and the J gene lost 4 bases, with 15 bases spanning the gap. The CDR3 runs to 14 residues.

This clone was counted between two and nine times. CDR3 in DNA: TGTGCCAGCAGCCCCGGGAGAGGAAACAATCAGCCCCAGCATTTT. It encodes CASSPGRGNNQPQHF. V usage is TRBV27 and J usage is TRBJ1-5, with D unresolved. This CDR3 has 15 amino acids. Germline values: CDR1 MNHEY, CDR2 SMNVEV (reference sequence). Trimming left V 6 bases short and J 3 bases short, with 15 bases between.

The gene calls are TRBV30 and TRBJ2-1; no reliable D call. The CDR3 runs to 11 residues. CDR1 GTSNPN and CDR2 SVGIG come from the germline V gene (reference sequence). V lost 2 bases to trimming and J lost 4 bases, with 3 bases between them. The CDR3: CAWSQYNEQFF. The DNA of the CDR3 is TGTGCCTGGAGTCAATACAATGAGCAGTTCTTC.

The V and J genes are TRBV6-1 and TRBJ2-3; 15 bases align to TRBD2. The trim removed 3 bases at V and 4 bases at J, leaving 5 bases unmatched. The CDR3 covers 17 residues. Germline V gives CDR1 MNHNS, CDR2 SASEGT. The CDR3 protein is CASSELRTSGGADTQYF. The CDR3 DNA reads TGTGCCAGCAGTGAGCTAAGGACTAGCGGGGGGGCAGATACGCAGTATTTT.

The chain uses TRBV5-4 and TRBJ2-5; D tentatively reads TRBD1 or TRBD2 (5 bases each). The CDR3 extends over 14 amino acids. Germline values: CDR1 SGHNT, CDR2 YYREEE (reference sequence). With 6 bases removed from V and 5 bases from J, the gap between germline ends came to 17 bases. CDR3 amino acids: CASKSRGSGETQYF. The DNA for the CDR3 is TGTGCCAGCAAGTCGAGGGGAAGCGGCGAGACCCAGTACTTC.

V is TRBV5-1 and J is TRBJ2-2; D unresolved. Per germline, CDR1 SGHRS and CDR2 YFSETQ. The ends were cut back, 10 bases at V and 5 bases at J, with 12 bases in the middle. The CDR3 spans 12 residues. The CDR3 DNA follows: TGCGCCTGCTCTTTGGTAACCGGGGAGCTGTTTTTT. It specifies CACSLVTGELFF. The entire variable domain, with the rest obtained from reference TRBV5-1 and TRBJ2-2, is as follows: KAGVTQTPRYLIKTRGQQVTLSCSPISGHRSVSWYQQTPGQGLQFLFEYFSETQRNKGNFPGRFSGRQFSNSRSEMNVSTLELGDSALYLCACSLVTGELFFGEGSRLTVL.

The chain uses TRBV9 and TRBJ1-2; unclear D gene. Trimming pared 3 bases from V and 2 bases from J, leaving 11 bases between. Germline CDR1 is SGDLS and CDR2 is YYNGEE. The CDR3 runs 14 residues. The CDR3 loop is CASSATDLNYGYTF. CDR3 nucleotide sequence: TGTGCCAGCAGCGCGACGGACCTCAACTATGGCTACACCTTC. The full variable domain, with the rest looked up from reference TRBV9 and TRBJ1-2, is DSGVTQTPKHLITATGQRVTLRCSPRSGDLSVYWYQQSLDQGLQFLIQYYNGEERAKGNILERFSAQQFPDLHSELNLSSLELGDSALYFCASSATDLNYGYTFGSGTRLTVV.

The chain carries TRBV9 and TRBJ2-3, with 9 positions matching TRBD2. With V trimmed by 6 bases and J by 0 bases, 14 bases remained unmatched. CDR3 length: 18 amino acids. CDR1 and CDR2 from the germline V gene are SGDLS and YYNGEE. CDR3 DNA sequence: TGTGCCAGCACCCCGAGCTCCCGAGCGGGGGGAAGCACAGATACGCAGTATTTT. This sequence encodes CASTPSSRAGGSTDTQYF.

This chain links TRBV6-5 with TRBJ1-6, with D possibly matching TRBD1 (6 bases). V was trimmed by 5 bases and J by 0 bases, leaving 8 bases between them. Per germline, CDR1 MNHEY and CDR2 SVGAGI. The length of the CDR3 is 15 residues. This chain's CDR3 is CASSQGSSYNSPLHF. Written as DNA, the CDR3 is TGTGCCAGCAGTCAGGGGTCCTCCTATAATTCACCCCTCCACTTT.

CDR3 sequence (DNA): TGTGCCAGCAGCGGATCACAGGGCCCCTATAATTCACCCCTCCACTTT. Protein product: CASSGSQGPYNSPLHF. The chain has TRBV9 and TRBJ1-6; a possible D gene is TRBD1 (6 bases). The V gene lost 3 bases and the J gene lost 2 bases, with 12 bases spanning the gap. In germline, CDR1 is SGDLS, CDR2 YYNGEE. The CDR3 has 16 residues.

The rearrangement links TRBV7-8 to TRBJ2-5; 11 bases align to TRBD2. The V gene end was trimmed by 3 bases and the J gene end by 6 bases; junction bases not matched to a gene: 3. The CDR3 covers 14 residues. The germline gives CDR1 SGHVS, CDR2 FQNEAQ. The CDR3 DNA follows: TGTGCCAGCAGCTTCACTAGCGGGGGAAAGACCCAGTACTTC. It codes for CASSFTSGGKTQYF.

This chain uses TRBV25-1 with TRBJ2-3; 10 bases are a match to TRBD1. This CDR3 has 16 residues. J was trimmed by 1 base and V by 1 base; bases with no gene match: 2. Germline lookup yields CDR1 MGHDK and CDR2 SYGVNS. The CDR3 spells CASSEWGTGGTDTQYF. The CDR3 region has the DNA TGTGCCAGCAGTGAATGGGGGACAGGGGGCACAGATACGCAGTATTTT.

This clone was seen a few times. The chain employs TRBV28 and TRBJ1-6, with 10 bases fitting TRBD1. V was pared by 5 bases and J by 9 bases, with 13 bases of the junction left unmatched. The CDR3 contains 17 residues. Germline V gives CDR1 MDHEN, CDR2 SYDVKM. As DNA, the CDR3 is TGTGCCAGCAGTCCGGGGACAGGGGCCTTTAAGAGTTCACCCCTCCACTTT. It codes for CASSPGTGAFKSSPLHF.

The chain recombines TRBV7-2 with TRBJ2-7, with 8 nucleotides matching TRBD1. The CDR3 totals 14 residues. Germline V gene data show CDR1 as SGHTA and CDR2 as FQGNSA. Trimming took 5 bases from V and 0 from J; bases not matched to a gene: 3. In DNA form, the CDR3 reads TGTGCCAGCAGCCGGACAGGGAACTCCTACGAGCAGTACGTC. Its protein product is CASSRTGNSYEQYV.

The chain combines TRBV6-6 with TRBJ2-7; the match to TRBD2 covers 10 bases. Germline V CDR1 and CDR2: MNHNY, SVGAGI (reference sequence). The CDR3 is made up of 16 amino acids. After removal of 4 bases from V and 6 bases from J, the junction contained 12 bases not matched to a gene. The CDR3 protein is CASSLGASGRTGEQYV. As DNA, the CDR3 is TGTGCCAGCAGTTTAGGGGCTAGCGGGAGAACGGGCGAGCAGTACGTC.

There are a few counts of this clone. This rearrangement joins TRBV29-1 to TRBJ1-1; unclear D gene. This CDR3 spans 12 amino acids. V shed 4 bases and J shed 0 bases, with 6 bases lying between them. The germline V gene has CDR1 SQVTM and CDR2 ANQGSEA. The CDR3 is CSVVILNTEAFF. The CDR3 DNA reads as TGCAGCGTTGTCATTCTGAACACTGAAGCTTTCTTT.

In this sample, this clone turned up a few times. Other nucleotide sequences from this sample produce the same CDR3. This chain uses TRBV30 with TRBJ1-5; TRBD1 matches at 8 bases. This CDR3 comprises 13 residues. J lost 5 bases, V lost 0 bases, and 0 bases had no gene match. Germline CDR1 and CDR2: GTSNPN and SVGIG (reference sequence). The CDR3 protein is CAWSVQGDQPQHF. The CDR3 bases are TGTGCCTGGAGTGTACAGGGGGATCAGCCCCAGCATTTT. Based on the CDR3 plus reference TRBV30 and TRBJ1-5, the full variable domain is SQTIHQWPATLVQPVGSPLSLECTVEGTSNPNLYWYRQAAGRGLQLLFYSVGIGQISSEVPQNLSASRPQDRQFILSSKKLLLSDSGFYLCAWSVQGDQPQHFGDGTRLSIL.

V gene TRBV21-1 combines with J gene TRBJ1-5. TRBV21-1 is annotated as a pseudogene. The CDR3 runs to 17 residues. The CDR3 nucleotides are TGTGCCAGCAGCAAAGGGTGCGGGTGGACGCTCAATCAGCCCCAGCATTTT. Its protein product is CASSKGCGWTLNQPQHF.

The V call is TRBV27, the J call TRBJ2-1; D unclear. Trimming left V 3 bases short and J 8 bases short, with 14 bases between. The CDR3 is made up of 14 amino acids. Germline V gives CDR1 MNHEY, CDR2 SMNVEV (reference sequence). The CDR3 spells CASSFLQREDEQFF. The CDR3 DNA is TGTGCCAGCAGTTTCTTACAGCGCGAGGATGAGCAGTTCTTC.

This sequence joins TRBV7-9 and TRBJ1-2; no clear D. V lost 2 bases and J lost 0, with 4 bases in between. Germline-derived CDR1 and CDR2 are SEHNR and FQNEAQ (reference sequence). The CDR3 length is 13 residues. This chain's CDR3 is CASSLKANYGYTF. In nucleotides, the CDR3 is TGTGCCAGCAGCTTAAAGGCTAACTATGGCTACACCTTC.

This clone was seen a single time. V and J are TRBV30 and TRBJ1-5; D is unresolved. Germline V gene sequence: CDR1 GTSNPN, CDR2 SVGIG (reference sequence). Deletions cut 0 bases from V and 0 bases from J, with 3 bases between. This CDR3 is 13 amino acids long. The CDR3 spells CAWSVYSNQPQHF. As DNA, the CDR3 is TGTGCCTGGAGTGTTTATAGCAATCAGCCCCAGCATTTT.

This chain's CDR3 is CASSPRQGVYEQYV. In DNA form, the CDR3 reads TGTGCCAGCTCACCGAGACAGGGCGTCTACGAGCAGTACGTC. The chain joins TRBV18 to TRBJ2-7; 7 positions agree with TRBD1. V shed 3 bases and J 3 bases; nucleotides not matched to a gene: 5. The CDR3 covers 14 residues. The germline V gene has CDR1 KGHSH and CDR2 LQKENI.

J is TRBJ2-7 and V is TRBV11-2, with D hard to call. Germline V gene data show CDR1 as SGHAT and CDR2 as FQNNGV. This CDR3 comprises 14 residues. The V gene lost 6 bases and the J gene lost 1 base, with 13 bases spanning the gap. CDR3 nucleotides: TGTGCCAGCAGACTACAACGGAATTCCTACGAGCAGTACTTC. This translates into CASRLQRNSYEQYF.

The V and J genes are TRBV5-1 and TRBJ1-1; TRBD1 aligns across 8 bases. The V gene end was trimmed by 4 bases and the J gene end by 1 base; junction bases not matched to a gene: 3. Germline V CDR1 and CDR2: SGHRS, YFSETQ. The CDR3 is 14 residues long. CDR3: CASSPTGANTEAFF. In DNA form, the CDR3 reads TGCGCCAGCAGCCCGACAGGGGCGAACACTGAAGCTTTCTTT.

The chain has TRBV7-9 and TRBJ1-2; 8 bases line up with TRBD1. Germline V gives CDR1 SEHNR, CDR2 FQNEAQ (reference sequence). This CDR3 has 14 residues. With V trimmed by 6 bases and J by 2 bases, 5 bases remained unmatched. Here the CDR3 DNA reads TGTGCCAGCAGGCAGGGACAGGACAACTATGGCTACACCTTC. It encodes CASRQGQDNYGYTF.

The chain employs TRBV5-1 and TRBJ2-1; D call uncertain. The CDR3 extends over 11 amino acids. Germline CDR1 SGHRS, CDR2 YFSETQ. Trimming shortened V by 5 bases and J by 8 bases, and 8 bases separated the two germline ends. The CDR3 DNA reads as TGCGCCAGCAGGCTTTGGGATGAGCAGTTCTTC. Amino acid sequence: CASRLWDEQFF.

The rearrangement uses TRBV6-1 and TRBJ1-5; a weak D match, TRBD1 (6 bases). Germline-derived CDR1 and CDR2 are MNHNS and SASEGT. The ends were cut back, 3 bases at V and 5 bases at J, with 17 bases in the middle. The CDR3 has 16 residues. In nucleotides, the CDR3 is TGTGCCAGCAGTGAGGGTTACGGGGACACCTATCAGCCCCAGCATTTT. This codes for CASSEGYGDTYQPQHF.

V is TRBV5-4 and J is TRBJ1-5; no clear D gene. Germline V gene data show CDR1 as SGHNT and CDR2 as YYREEE (reference sequence). This CDR3 is built from 12 residues. Trimming stripped 1 base from V and 5 bases from J, with 4 bases between. In DNA, the CDR3 is TGTGCCAGCAGCTTGCCCGATCAGCCCCAGCATTTT. This codes for CASSLPDQPQHF.

This chain links TRBV10-2 with TRBJ1-2, with 7 bases aligning to TRBD1. Germline CDR1 is WSHSY and CDR2 is SAAADI. The length of the CDR3 is 12 residues. The V and J ends lost 5 bases and 8 bases, in that order; junction bases with no gene match: 5. The CDR3, as DNA: TGCGCCAGCAGTATCAGGGGGTCGGGCTACACCTTC. Translation gives CASSIRGSGYTF.